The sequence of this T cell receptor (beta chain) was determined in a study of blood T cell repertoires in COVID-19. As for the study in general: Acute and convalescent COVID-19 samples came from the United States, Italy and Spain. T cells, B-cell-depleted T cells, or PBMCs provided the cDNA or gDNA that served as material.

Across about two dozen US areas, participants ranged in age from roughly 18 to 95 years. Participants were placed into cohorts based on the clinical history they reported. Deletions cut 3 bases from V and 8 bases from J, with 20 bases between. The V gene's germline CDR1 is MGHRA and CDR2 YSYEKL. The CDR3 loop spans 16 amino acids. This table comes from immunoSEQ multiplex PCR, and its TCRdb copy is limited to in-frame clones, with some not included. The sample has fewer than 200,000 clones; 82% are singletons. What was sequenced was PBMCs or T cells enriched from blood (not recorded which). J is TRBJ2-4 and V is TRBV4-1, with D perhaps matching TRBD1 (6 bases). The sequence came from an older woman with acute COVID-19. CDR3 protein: CASSQVGHKKVDIQYF. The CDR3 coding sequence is TGCGCCAGCAGCCAGGTGGGACACAAAAAGGTGGACATTCAGTACTTC.